This T cell receptor (beta chain) is from a study of cytomegalovirus exposure and HLA in healthy donors. The ends were cut back, 3 bases at V and 5 bases at J, with 16 bases in the middle. CDR3 length equals 15 residues. The V gene's germline CDR1 is SNHLY and CDR2 FYNNEI. 60 Vbeta and 13 Jbeta primers were used in PCR. The assay was immunoSEQ multiplex PCR, and TCRdb's table has in-frame clones only and misses some. The sample shows around 170,000 clones, less than 85% of them seen only once. The sequenced material came from PBMCs. The gene calls are TRBV2 and TRBJ2-5, with D possibly being TRBD1 (5 bases). The receptor was isolated from a man aged 35-49 years in good health and CMV-seronegative. CDR3 residues: CASSDWGSPAETQYF. In nucleotides, the CDR3 is TGTGCCAGCAGTGATTGGGGCTCCCCGGCGGAGACCCAGTACTTC.